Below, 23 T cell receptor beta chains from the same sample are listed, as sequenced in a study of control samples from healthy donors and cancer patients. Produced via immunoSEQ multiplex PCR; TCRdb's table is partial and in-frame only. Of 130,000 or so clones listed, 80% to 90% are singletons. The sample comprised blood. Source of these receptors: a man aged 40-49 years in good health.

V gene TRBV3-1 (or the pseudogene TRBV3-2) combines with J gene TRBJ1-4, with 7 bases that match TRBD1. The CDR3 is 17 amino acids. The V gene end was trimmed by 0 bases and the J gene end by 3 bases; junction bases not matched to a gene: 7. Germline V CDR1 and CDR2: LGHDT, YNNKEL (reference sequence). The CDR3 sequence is CASSQDKRGRSNEKLFF. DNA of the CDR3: TGTGCCAGCAGCCAAGATAAGAGGGGGCGTTCTAATGAAAAACTGTTTTTT.

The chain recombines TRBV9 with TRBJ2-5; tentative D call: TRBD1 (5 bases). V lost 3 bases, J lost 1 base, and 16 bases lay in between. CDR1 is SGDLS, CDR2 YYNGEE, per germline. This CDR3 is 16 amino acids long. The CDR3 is CASSGEKGAAQETQYF. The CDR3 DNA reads TGTGCCAGCAGCGGTGAGAAAGGGGCGGCCCAAGAGACCCAGTACTTC.

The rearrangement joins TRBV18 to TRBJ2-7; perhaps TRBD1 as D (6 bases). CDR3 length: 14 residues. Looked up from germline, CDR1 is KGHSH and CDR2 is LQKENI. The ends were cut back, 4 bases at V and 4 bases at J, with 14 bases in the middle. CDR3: CASSQQGRAYEQYF. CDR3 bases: TGTGCCAGCTCACAACAGGGCAGGGCATACGAGCAGTACTTC.

In DNA, the CDR3 is TGTGCCAGCAGCCAGGAAGGGTCAAGTACTGAAGCTTTCTTT. Protein sequence: CASSQEGSSTEAFF. This chain joins TRBV7-3 and TRBJ1-1; unclear D gene. The germline V gene has CDR1 SGHTA and CDR2 FQGTGA. V was cut by 5 bases and J by 5 bases, with 15 bases left in between. The CDR3 is 14 residues long.

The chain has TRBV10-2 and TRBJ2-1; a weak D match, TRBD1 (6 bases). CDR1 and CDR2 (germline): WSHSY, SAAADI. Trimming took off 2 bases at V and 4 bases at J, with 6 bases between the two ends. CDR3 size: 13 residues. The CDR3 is CASSETGYNEQFF. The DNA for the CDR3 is TGCGCCAGCAGTGAGACAGGGTACAATGAGCAGTTCTTC.

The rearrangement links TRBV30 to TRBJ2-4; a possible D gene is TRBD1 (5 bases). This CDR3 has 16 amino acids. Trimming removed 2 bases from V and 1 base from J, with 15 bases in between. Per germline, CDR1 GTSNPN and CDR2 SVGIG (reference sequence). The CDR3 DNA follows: TGTGCCTGGAGTACTAAGGGGTCTGCTGCCAAAAACATTCAGTACTTC. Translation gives CAWSTKGSAAKNIQYF. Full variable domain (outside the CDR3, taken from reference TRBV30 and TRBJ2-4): SQTIHQWPATLVQPVGSPLSLECTVEGTSNPNLYWYRQAAGRGLQLLFYSVGIGQISSEVPQNLSASRPQDRQFILSSKKLLLSDSGFYLCAWSTKGSAAKNIQYFGAGTRLSVL.

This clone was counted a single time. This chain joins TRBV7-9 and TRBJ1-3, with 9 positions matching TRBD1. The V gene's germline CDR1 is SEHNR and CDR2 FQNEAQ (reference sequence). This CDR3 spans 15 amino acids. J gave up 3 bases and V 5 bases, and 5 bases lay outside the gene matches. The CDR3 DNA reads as TGTGCCAGCAGCAGACAGGGGGGAAGTGGAAACACCATATATTTT. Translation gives CASSRQGGSGNTIYF.

The CDR3 loop reads CATSDRQTGQPQHF. As DNA, the CDR3 is TGTGCCACCAGTGATCGCCAAACGGGTCAGCCCCAGCATTTT. The chain uses TRBV24-1 and TRBJ1-5; D is uncertain. The ends were cut back, 3 bases at V and 6 bases at J, with 11 bases in the middle. Germline loops: CDR1 KGHDR, CDR2 SFDVKD. The CDR3 is 14 amino acids.

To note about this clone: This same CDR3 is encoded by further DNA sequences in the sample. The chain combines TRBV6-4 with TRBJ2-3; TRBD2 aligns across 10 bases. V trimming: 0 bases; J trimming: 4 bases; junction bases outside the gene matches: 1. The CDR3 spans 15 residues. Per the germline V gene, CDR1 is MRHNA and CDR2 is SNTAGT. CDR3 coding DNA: TGTGCCAGCAGTGACTCAGCGGGGGGGCCAGATACGCAGTATTTT. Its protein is CASSDSAGGPDTQYF.

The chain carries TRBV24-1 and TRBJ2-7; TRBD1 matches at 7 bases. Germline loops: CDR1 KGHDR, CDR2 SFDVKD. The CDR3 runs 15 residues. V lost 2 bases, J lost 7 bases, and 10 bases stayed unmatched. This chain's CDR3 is CATSDSRQGRTEQYF. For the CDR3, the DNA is TGTGCCACCAGTGATTCCCGACAGGGAAGGACAGAGCAGTACTTC.

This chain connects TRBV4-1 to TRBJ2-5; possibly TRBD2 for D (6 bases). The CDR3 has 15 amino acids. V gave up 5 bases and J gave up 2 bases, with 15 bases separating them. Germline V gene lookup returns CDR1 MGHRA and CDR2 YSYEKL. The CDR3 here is CASSSQLGGQETQYF. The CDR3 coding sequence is TGCGCCAGCAGCTCCCAGTTGGGGGGACAAGAGACCCAGTACTTC.

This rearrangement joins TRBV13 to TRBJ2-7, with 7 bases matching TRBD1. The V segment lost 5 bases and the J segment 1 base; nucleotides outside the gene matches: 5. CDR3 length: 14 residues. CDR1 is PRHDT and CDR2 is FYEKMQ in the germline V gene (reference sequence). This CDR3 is CASSGRDRSYEQYF. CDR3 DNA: TGTGCCAGCAGCGGCCGGGACAGATCCTACGAGCAGTACTTC.

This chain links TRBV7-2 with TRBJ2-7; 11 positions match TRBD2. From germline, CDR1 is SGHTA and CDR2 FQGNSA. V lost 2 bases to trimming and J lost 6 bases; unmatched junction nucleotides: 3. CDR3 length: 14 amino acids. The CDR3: CASSLTLAGGEQYF. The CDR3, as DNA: TGTGCCAGCAGCTTAACGCTAGCGGGGGGCGAGCAGTACTTC.

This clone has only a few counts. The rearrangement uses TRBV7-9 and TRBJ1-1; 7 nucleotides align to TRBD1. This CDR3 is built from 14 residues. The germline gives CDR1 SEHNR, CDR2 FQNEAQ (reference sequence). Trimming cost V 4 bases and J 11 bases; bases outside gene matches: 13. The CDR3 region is CASSYVGGGAEAFF. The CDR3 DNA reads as TGTGCCAGCAGCTACGTAGGGGGCGGAGCCGAGGCTTTCTTT. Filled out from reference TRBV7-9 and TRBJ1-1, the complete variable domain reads DTGVSQNPRHKITKRGQNVTFRCDPISEHNRLYWYRQTLGQGPEFLTYFQNEAQLEKSRLLSDRFSAERPKGSFSTLEIQRTEQGDSAMYLCASSYVGGGAEAFFGQGTRLTVV.

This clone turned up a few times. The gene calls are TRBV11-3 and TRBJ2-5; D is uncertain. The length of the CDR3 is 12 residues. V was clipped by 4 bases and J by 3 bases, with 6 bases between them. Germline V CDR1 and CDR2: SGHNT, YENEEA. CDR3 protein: CASSSREETQYF. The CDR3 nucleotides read TGTGCCAGCAGCTCTAGGGAAGAGACCCAGTACTTC.

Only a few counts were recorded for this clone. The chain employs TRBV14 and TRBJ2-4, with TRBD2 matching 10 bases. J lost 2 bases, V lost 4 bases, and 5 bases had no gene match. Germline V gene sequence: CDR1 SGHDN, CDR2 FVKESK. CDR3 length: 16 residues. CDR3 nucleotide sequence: TGTGCCAGCAGCCGAACTAGCGGGGTTACCAAAAACATTCAGTACTTC. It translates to CASSRTSGVTKNIQYF.

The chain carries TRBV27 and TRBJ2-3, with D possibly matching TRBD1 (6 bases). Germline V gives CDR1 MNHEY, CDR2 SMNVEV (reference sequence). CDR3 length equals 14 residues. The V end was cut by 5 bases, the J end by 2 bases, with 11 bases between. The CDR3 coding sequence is TGTGCCAGCAGTGCGCGGACAGCCACAGATACGCAGTATTTT. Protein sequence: CASSARTATDTQYF.

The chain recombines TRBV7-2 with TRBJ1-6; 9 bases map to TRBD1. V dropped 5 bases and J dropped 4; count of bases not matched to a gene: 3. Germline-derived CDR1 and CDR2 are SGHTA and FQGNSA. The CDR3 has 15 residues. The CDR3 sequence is CASSTGGAYNSPLHF. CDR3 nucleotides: TGTGCCAGCAGCACAGGGGGCGCTTATAATTCACCCCTCCACTTT.

CDR3 residues: CATSSGQSYNSPLHF. In DNA, the CDR3 is TGTGCCACCAGCAGCGGACAGAGTTATAATTCACCCCTCCACTTT. This chain uses TRBV15 with TRBJ1-6, with D perhaps matching TRBD1 (6 bases). CDR3 length: 15 residues. Deletions cut 3 bases from V and 4 bases from J, with 10 bases between. CDR1 is LNHNV and CDR2 is YYDKDF in the germline V gene (reference sequence).

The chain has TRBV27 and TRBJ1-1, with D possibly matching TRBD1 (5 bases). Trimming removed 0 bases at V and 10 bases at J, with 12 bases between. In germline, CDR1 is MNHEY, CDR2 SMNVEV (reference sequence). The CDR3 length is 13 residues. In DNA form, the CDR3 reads TGTGCCAGCAGTTTATCCAGGGTCACCGCAGCTTTCTTT. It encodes CASSLSRVTAAFF.

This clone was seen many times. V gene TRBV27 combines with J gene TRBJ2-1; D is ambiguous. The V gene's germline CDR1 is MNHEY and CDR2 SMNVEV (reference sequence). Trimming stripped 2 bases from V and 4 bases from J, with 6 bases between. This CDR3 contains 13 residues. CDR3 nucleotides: TGTGCCAGCAGTTTAAACAGTTACAATGAGCAGTTCTTC. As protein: CASSLNSYNEQFF.

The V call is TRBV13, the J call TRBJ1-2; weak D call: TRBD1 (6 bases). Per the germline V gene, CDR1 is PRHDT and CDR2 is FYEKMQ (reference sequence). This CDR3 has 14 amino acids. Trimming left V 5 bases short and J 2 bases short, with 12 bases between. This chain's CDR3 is CASSKQTGNYGYTF. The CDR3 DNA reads TGTGCCAGCAGCAAACAAACAGGGAACTATGGCTACACCTTC. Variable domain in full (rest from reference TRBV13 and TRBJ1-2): AAGVIQSPRHLIKEKRETATLKCYPIPRHDTVYWYQQGPGQDPQFLISFYEKMQSDKGSIPDRFSAQQFSDYHSELNMSSLELGDSALYFCASSKQTGNYGYTFGSGTRLTVV.

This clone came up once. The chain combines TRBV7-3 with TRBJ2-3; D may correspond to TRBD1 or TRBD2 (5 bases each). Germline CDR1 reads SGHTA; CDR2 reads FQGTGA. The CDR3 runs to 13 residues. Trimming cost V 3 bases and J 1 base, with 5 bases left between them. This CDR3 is CASSLGGTDTQYF. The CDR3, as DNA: TGTGCCAGCAGCTTGGGGGGCACAGATACGCAGTATTTT.